This entry lists 4 T cell receptor beta chains sequenced from one sample in a study of cytomegalovirus exposure and HLA in healthy donors. The PCR used 60 Vbeta and 13 Jbeta primers. Profiled with immunoSEQ multiplex PCR; TCRdb holds only in-frame clones, not every one. The sample shows 150,000 to 190,000 clones, approximately 79% of them seen only once. The sequencing input was PBMCs. The receptors here all came from a woman aged 50 to 65 in good health and CMV-seropositive.

J is TRBJ2-2 and V is TRBV4-3; unclear D gene. Germline V gene lookup returns CDR1 LGHNA and CDR2 YSLEER. The CDR3 runs to 13 residues. V dropped 1 base and J dropped 7 bases, with 7 bases sitting between them. CDR3 DNA sequence: TGCGCCAGCAGCCAAGTTTTGAGCGGGGAGCTGTTTTTT. This sequence encodes CASSQVLSGELFF.

This sequence joins TRBV13 and TRBJ2-7, with TRBD1 matching 9 bases. This CDR3 has 13 amino acids. CDR1 and CDR2 from the germline V gene are PRHDT and FYEKMQ (reference sequence). After removal of 5 bases from V and 4 bases from J, the junction contained 3 bases not matched to a gene. CDR3 nucleotide sequence: TGTGCCAGCAGCAAGGGACAGGGATACGAGCAGTACTTC. It is translated as CASSKGQGYEQYF.

This chain links TRBV5-6 with TRBJ2-1; D is undetermined. Per the germline V gene, CDR1 is SGHDT and CDR2 is YYEEEE. V was clipped by 2 bases and J by 4 bases, with 4 bases between them. The CDR3 consists of 12 residues. The CDR3 sequence: CASSFGYNEQFF. For the CDR3, the DNA is TGTGCCAGCAGCTTCGGTTACAATGAGCAGTTCTTC.

This chain connects TRBV11-2 to TRBJ2-5; TRBD2 matches 9 bases. CDR1 and CDR2 (germline): SGHAT, FQNNGV. This CDR3 region has 16 residues. After removal of 5 bases from V and 0 bases from J, the junction contained 7 bases not matched to a gene. The CDR3 sequence is CASSKGTSLYQETQYF. The CDR3 DNA sequence: TGTGCCAGCAGCAAAGGGACTAGCCTGTACCAAGAGACCCAGTACTTC.